These 27 T cell receptor beta chains originate from one sample sequenced in a study of CD8+ T cells in alopecia areata. Extraction of RNA preceded its reverse transcription into cDNA, which served as the sequencing template. Clones were sequenced by immunoSEQ multiplex PCR, and TCRdb holds only the in-frame ones, with some missing. Altogether approximately 280,000 clones were found in the sample, and no singletons occur. Researchers sorted pooled cutaneous lymph node cells on the basis of CD4, CD8alpha, NKG2D, NKG2ACE and other markers. Sequencing used CD4+ T cells sorted from a lymph node. These receptors all stem from a C3H/HeJ mouse with alopecia areata. The strain's MHC haplotype is H2-k.

Regarding this clone: Gene names follow the mouse nomenclature. The read ends 4 residues before the CDR3 terminus; that terminus is restored from the germline J gene. The same CDR3 also results from other DNA sequences found in this sample. The V and J genes are TRBV13-1 and TRBJ2-7; weak D call: TRBD1 (5 bases). CDR3 length: 13 amino acids. V was cut by 2 bases and J by 0 bases, with 6 bases left in between. Germline CDR1 is NSHNY and CDR2 is SYGAGN. CDR3 bases read: TGTGCCAGCAGTGAAGGGGACTCCTAT. It codes for CASSEGDSY. The complete CDR3 protein is CASSEGDSYEQYF.

This clone occurred a few times. Gene names are the mouse ones. The CDR3 end falls 4 residues outside the read, so it is completed with the germline J gene. The sample holds other DNA sequences that translate to the same CDR3. The chain has TRBV5 and TRBJ2-3; 7 nucleotides line up with TRBD2. Losses at the gene ends were 3 bases for V and 0 bases for J; bases not matched to a gene: 3. The CDR3 totals 15 residues. Germline V gene lookup returns CDR1 LGHNA and CDR2 YNLKQL (reference sequence). CDR3 DNA, as far as it was read: TGTGCCAGCAGCCATCGACTGGGTAGTGCAGAA. Its translation: CASSHRLGSAE. The whole CDR3 is CASSHRLGSAETLYF.

Remarks on this clone: All gene names here are mouse names. The read is 4 residues too short to cover the CDR3 end, so that end is filled in from the germline J gene. This chain links TRBV31 with TRBJ1-2; a possible D gene is TRBD1 (6 bases). The CDR3 loop spans 15 amino acids. V was cut by 1 base and J by 3 bases, with 15 bases left in between. Germline CDR1 is GKSSPN and CDR2 is SITVG. This CDR3 reads CAWSPPGGRDSDYTF. The DNA read from the CDR3 is TGTGCCTGGAGTCCTCCCGGGGGGCGGGACTCC.

On this clone itself: Gene labels here are mouse ones. The read ends 4 residues shy of where the CDR3 ends; the end is completed using the germline J gene. The chain uses TRBV5 and TRBJ2-3; D unclear. This CDR3 region has 16 residues. The germline CDR1 and CDR2 sequences are LGHNA and YNLKQL (reference sequence). Trimming left V 0 bases short and J 2 bases short, with 12 bases between. CDR3 loop: CASSQDRLADAETLYF. The CDR3 bases that were read are TGTGCCAGCAGCCAAGATAGGCTGGCGGATGCAGAA.

As for this clone: These gene names are mouse names. The CDR3 extends 3 residues past the end of the read, so its final part is completed from the germline J gene. This chain joins TRBV31 and TRBJ1-6, with TRBD1 matching over 9 bases. TRBJ1-6 qualifies as an ORF whose function is uncertain. Per germline, CDR1 GKSSPN and CDR2 SITVG. This CDR3 comprises 15 residues. With 3 bases clipped from V and 3 bases from J, the junction kept 3 bases outside the gene matches. Incomplete CDR3 DNA: TGTGCCTGGAGGAGACAGGGGGACTATAATTCGCCC. It translates to CAWRRQGDYNSP. The entire CDR3 protein reads CAWRRQGDYNSPLYF.

Ten or more counts support this clone. Mouse germline and gene names are used. The sequenced fragment ends 4 residues before the CDR3 boundary, so the rest is inferred from the germline J gene. Other DNA variants within this sample encode the same CDR3. V is TRBV1 and J is TRBJ2-2; no clear D. The germline V gene has CDR1 NSQYPW and CDR2 LRSPGD (reference sequence). The CDR3 runs to 13 residues. With 3 bases removed from V and 2 bases from J, the gap between germline ends came to 4 bases. The sequenced CDR3 bases are TGCACCTGCAGTGCTGGGAACACCGGG. This gives the protein CTCSAGNTG. The complete CDR3 sequence is CTCSAGNTGQLYF.

Concerning this clone itself: The listed genes are named as in mouse. The DNA ends 4 residues before the CDR3 does, and the rest of the CDR3 is filled in from the germline J gene. The chain recombines TRBV1 with TRBJ2-1, with 8 bases fitting TRBD2. V trimming: 1 base; J trimming: 0 bases; junction bases outside the gene matches: 2. CDR1 is NSQYPW, CDR2 LRSPGD, per germline (reference sequence). The CDR3 has 16 amino acids. The covered CDR3 bases are TGCACCTGCAGTGCAGGACTGGGGTATAACTATGCT. It translates to CTCSAGLGYNYA. The CDR3 as a whole reads CTCSAGLGYNYAEQFF.

This clone was counted only a few times. Genes and germline come from the mouse. Coverage ceases 3 residues before the CDR3 finishes, and the germline J gene fills in the end. Within the sample, other DNA sequences also encode this same CDR3. This chain uses TRBV19 with TRBJ1-6; D is possibly TRBD1 (5 bases). TRBJ1-6 is marked as an open reading frame, function uncertain. The CDR3 has 14 amino acids. The V end lost 1 base, the J end lost 4 bases, and 6 bases lay between the germline ends. Germline CDR1 FNHDT, CDR2 SITEND (reference sequence). The part of the CDR3 DNA that was read is TGTGCCAGCAGTATATCAGGGTATAATTCGCCC. The encoded protein is CASSISGYNSP. The CDR3 in its entirety is CASSISGYNSPLYF.

As concerns this clone: Genes here carry mouse names. The CDR3 end falls 4 residues outside the read, so it is completed with the germline J gene. This chain links TRBV19 with TRBJ2-7, with 7 bases identical to TRBD1. Looked up from germline, CDR1 is FNHDT and CDR2 is SITEND (reference sequence). The CDR3 runs 14 residues. CDR3 DNA, as far as it was read: TGTGCCAGCAGTCCTCCTCCGGGACAGTAT. It translates to CASSPPPGQY. The entire CDR3 is CASSPPPGQYEQYF.

A word on this clone: Mouse gene names apply. The CDR3 end falls 4 residues outside the read, so it is completed with the germline J gene. This chain links TRBV13-1 with TRBJ2-7; TRBD2 matches at 7 bases. This CDR3 region has 12 residues. Germline V gives CDR1 NSHNY, CDR2 SYGAGN. Germline trimming cut 5 bases from V and 3 bases from J; bases unmatched to any gene: 2. CDR3 DNA, as far as it was read: TGTGCCAGCAGCGACTGGGTCTAT. It translates to CASSDWVY. The whole CDR3 protein reads CASSDWVYEQYF.

A word on this clone: These gene names are mouse names. Sequencing ends 3 residues short of the CDR3 end; the germline J gene provides the rest. The chain is built from TRBV13-1 and TRBJ1-6; D ambiguous. TRBJ1-6 has ORF status, its function being uncertain. V shed 3 bases and J shed 6 bases, with 7 bases lying between them. CDR1 is NSHNY, CDR2 SYGAGN, per germline. The CDR3 has 13 amino acids. The sequenced CDR3 bases are TGTGCCAGCAGTGGAGGGTTTAATTCGCCC. Its translation is CASSGGFNSP. The full-length CDR3 reads as CASSGGFNSPLYF.

This clone was counted between two and nine times. Gene and germline names: mouse. The read ends 4 residues before the CDR3 terminus; that terminus is restored from the germline J gene. The chain recombines TRBV13-3 with TRBJ1-2; 8 nucleotides align to TRBD1. Germline loops: CDR1 NNHDY, CDR2 SYVADS. This CDR3 contains 15 residues. Trimming took 2 bases from V and 0 from J; bases not matched to a gene: 3. CDR3 in amino acids: CASSELQGANSDYTF. The DNA read from the CDR3 is TGTGCCAGCAGTGAATTACAGGGGGCAAACTCC.

This clone was recorded a few times. Gene names are mouse gene names. The missing CDR3 end, 4 residues past where the read stops, is filled in from the germline J gene. Other nucleotide sequences from this sample produce the same CDR3. V is TRBV31 and J is TRBJ2-3; perhaps TRBD2 as D (7 bases). V lost 0 bases and J lost 0, with 10 bases in between. The CDR3 length is 15 residues. The germline gives CDR1 GKSSPN, CDR2 SITVG. CDR3 DNA, as far as it was read: TGTGCCTGGAGTCTAGGGGGGGGGAGTGCAGAA. This encodes CAWSLGGGSAE. The complete CDR3 sequence is CAWSLGGGSAETLYF.

This clone was counted only a few times. The germline and genes are mouse ones. The observed sequence ends 4 residues before the CDR3 terminus, with the missing tail filled in from the germline J gene. At the DNA level, this CDR3 is encoded by other sequences in the same sample as well. V is TRBV13-1 and J is TRBJ2-7; 8 bases agree with TRBD2. Germline V CDR1 and CDR2: NSHNY, SYGAGN. CDR3 size: 14 residues. Trimming took 2 bases from V and 2 from J; bases not matched to a gene: 3. The CDR3 is CASSDLGGAYEQYF. The DNA read from the CDR3 is TGTGCCAGCAGTGACTTGGGGGGGGCCTAT.

A remark on this clone: Gene names follow the mouse nomenclature. CDR3 DNA (partial): TGTGCCAGCAGTCCTCCGGGACAGATCTATGCT. Translating it yields CASSPPGQIYA. The CDR3 in its entirety is CASSPPGQIYAEQFF. The rearrangement joins TRBV13-3 to TRBJ2-1, with TRBD1 matching 7 bases. The read comes to an end 4 residues before the CDR3 does, leaving the germline J gene to fill in the end. CDR1 NNHDY and CDR2 SYVADS come from the germline V gene. V dropped 4 bases and J dropped 3; count of bases not matched to a gene: 7. CDR3 length: 15 residues.

This clone was picked up a small number of times. Gene labels here are mouse ones. The sequenced fragment ends 4 residues before the CDR3 boundary, so the rest is inferred from the germline J gene. The genes are TRBV13-3 and TRBJ2-1; 10 positions agree with TRBD2. Germline V lookup: CDR1 NNHDY, CDR2 SYVADS. This CDR3 is built from 15 residues. V was clipped by 5 bases and J by 4 bases; unmatched bases: 6. The CDR3 protein is CASSALGGSYAEQFF. CDR3 DNA (partial): TGTGCCAGCAGCGCACTGGGGGGGTCATATGCT.

This clone has only a few counts. The gene symbols are mouse symbols. The read falls 4 residues short of the CDR3 end, and the missing part is taken from the germline J gene. The chain has TRBV19 and TRBJ2-7; 11 bases line up with TRBD1. The CDR3 is 14 residues long. CDR1 and CDR2 from the germline V gene are FNHDT and SITEND (reference sequence). The sequenced CDR3 bases are TGTGCCAGCAGTTTCCGGGACAGGGGGTAT. It yields the protein CASSFRDRGY. The whole CDR3 protein is CASSFRDRGYEQYF.

In regard to this clone: Gene names and germline refer to mouse. The CDR3 extends 4 residues past the end of the read, so its final part is completed from the germline J gene. The sample contains more than one DNA sequence encoding this CDR3. This chain connects TRBV13-3 to TRBJ2-3; D may be TRBD1 (6 bases). The CDR3 covers 12 residues. V lost 5 bases to trimming and J lost 3 bases, with 7 bases between them. Per the germline V gene, CDR1 is NNHDY and CDR2 is SYVADS. The chain's CDR3 is CASSRGAETLYF. The CDR3 bases that were read are TGTGCCAGCAGCAGGGGCGCAGAA.

This clone occurred a few times. The gene names here belong to mouse. The CDR3 is cut off 4 residues early in the read; its end comes from the germline J gene. V usage is TRBV3 and J usage is TRBJ2-7, with 7 bases aligning to TRBD2. The CDR3 consists of 12 residues. V shed 10 bases and J 1 base; nucleotides not matched to a gene: 4. Germline V CDR1 and CDR2: SNHLY, FYNGKV (reference sequence). The part of the CDR3 DNA that was read is TGTGCCAACGGGGGGGTTTCCTAT. This codes for CANGGVSY. The complete CDR3 reads CANGGVSYEQYF.

This clone was found a few times. The gene symbols are mouse symbols. The read ends 4 residues shy of where the CDR3 ends; the end is completed using the germline J gene. The same CDR3 can be traced to other DNA sequences in this sample. The V call is TRBV14, the J call TRBJ2-5, with 7 bases aligning to TRBD1. V lost 5 bases and J lost 2; bases outside the gene matches: 5. CDR1 SGHDT and CDR2 FRDEAV come from the germline V gene. The CDR3 contains 14 residues. CDR3 bases read: TGTGCCAGCAGCCTTCGGGACAGCCAAGAC. This gives the protein CASSLRDSQD. The full-length CDR3 reads as CASSLRDSQDTQYF. The variable domain in full, with the rest retrieved from reference TRBV14 and TRBJ2-5, is EAGVTQSPRYAVLQEGQAVSFWCDPISGHDTLYWYQQPRDQGPQLLVYFRDEAVIDNSQLPSDRFSAVRPKGTNSTLKIQSAKQGDTATYLCASSLRDSQDTQYFGPGTRLLVL.

This clone was seen many times. The listed genes are named as in mouse. With the read ending 4 residues before the CDR3 end, the germline J gene is used to fill in that end. The V call is TRBV17, the J call TRBJ2-2; TRBD1 aligns across 11 bases. Germline V gene lookup returns CDR1 MNHDT and CDR2 YYDKIL. The CDR3 runs 14 residues. V was clipped by 5 bases and J by 4 bases; unmatched bases: 0. CDR3 DNA, as far as it was read: TGTGCTAGCAGTGGGACAGGGGGCACCGGG. As protein: CASSGTGGTG. From start to end, the CDR3 is CASSGTGGTGQLYF. The full variable domain, its missing parts supplied by reference TRBV17 and TRBJ2-2, is DTTVKQNPRYKLARVGKPVNLICSQTMNHDTMYWYQKKPNQAPKLLLFYYDKILNREADTFEKFQSSRPNNSFCSLYIGSAGLEYSAMYLCASSGTGGTGQLYFGEGSKLTVL.

In the case of this clone: Mouse names are used for the genes. CDR3 DNA (partial): TGTGCTAGCAGTAGAGATCTCTGGGGGAGTGGGGGTGCT. Encoded protein: CASSRDLWGSGGA. In full, the CDR3 reads CASSRDLWGSGGAEQFF. This rearrangement joins TRBV17 to TRBJ2-1; 7 bases fit TRBD2. The read ends 4 residues early relative to the CDR3; the germline J gene fills the gap. This CDR3 region has 17 residues. Trimming took 0 bases from V and 6 from J; bases not matched to a gene: 11. Germline loops: CDR1 MNHDT, CDR2 YYDKIL.

This clone came up a few times. Gene and germline names: mouse. The read ends 4 residues shy of where the CDR3 ends; the end is completed using the germline J gene. The rearrangement uses TRBV31 and TRBJ2-3; the match to TRBD2 covers 8 bases. CDR1 and CDR2 (germline): GKSSPN, SITVG. The CDR3 is 16 residues long. V trimming: 1 base; J trimming: 1 base; junction bases outside the gene matches: 7. Partial CDR3 DNA: TGTGCCTGGAGTCGCCGGGGGGGCGCGGGTGCAGAA. Amino acid sequence: CAWSRRGGAGAE. From start to end, the CDR3 is CAWSRRGGAGAETLYF.

As for this clone: Germline and genes: mouse. The read ends 4 residues early relative to the CDR3; the germline J gene fills the gap. The chain couples TRBV17 to TRBJ1-1, with 7 bases lining up with TRBD1. J gave up 3 bases and V 3 bases, and 4 bases lay outside the gene matches. CDR1 is MNHDT and CDR2 is YYDKIL in the germline V gene. The CDR3 runs 14 residues. The CDR3 loop is CASSSLDRDTEVFF. CDR3 DNA (partial): TGTGCTAGCAGTAGTCTCGACAGGGACACA.

On this clone: Mouse names are used for the genes. The CDR3 goes on 4 residues after the read ends, and that part is filled in from the germline J gene. The chain joins TRBV13-2 to TRBJ1-2; D possibly corresponds to TRBD1 (6 bases). CDR3 length: 13 amino acids. Germline CDR1 is NNHNN and CDR2 is SYGAGS (reference sequence). Partial CDR3 DNA: TGTGCCAGCGGTGAACGGGGGGGGCGC. This codes for CASGERGGR. Given in full, the CDR3 is CASGERGGRDYTF.

As concerns this clone: The germline and genes are mouse ones. Sequencing ends 4 residues short of the CDR3 end; the germline J gene provides the rest. The chain uses TRBV31 and TRBJ2-2; 8 bases line up with TRBD1. Trimming cost V 5 bases and J 3 bases; bases outside gene matches: 2. The CDR3 is made up of 13 amino acids. In germline, CDR1 is GKSSPN, CDR2 SITVG. The CDR3 DNA, read in part, is TGTGCCTGGGACAGGGGAGACACCGGG. This encodes CAWDRGDTG. The CDR3 reads in full as CAWDRGDTGQLYF.

In regard to this clone: The listed genes are named as in mouse. The CDR3 end falls 4 residues outside the read, so it is completed with the germline J gene. The chain carries TRBV13-2 and TRBJ1-2, with D perhaps TRBD1 (6 bases). CDR3 length equals 16 residues. V shed 0 bases and J shed 0 bases, with 12 bases lying between them. The V gene's germline CDR1 is NNHNN and CDR2 SYGAGS (reference sequence). The part of the CDR3 DNA that was read is TGTGCCAGCGGTGATGCCCCCGGGACAACAAACTCC. Protein sequence: CASGDAPGTTNS. The CDR3, in full, reads CASGDAPGTTNSDYTF.